This T cell receptor (beta chain) was sequenced for a study of blood T cell repertoires in COVID-19. The wider study: PBMCs, B-cell-depleted T cells, or T cells provided the cDNA or gDNA that made up the material.

Trimming removed 10 bases at V and 0 bases at J, with 16 bases between. The CDR3 loop spans 16 amino acids. Per the germline V gene, CDR1 is LNHDA and CDR2 is SQIVND (reference sequence). Original data processing: How many nucleated cells were present was estimated from reference gene primer amplification. Only in-frame clones appear in the TCRdb table, and some are missing; sequencing was by immunoSEQ multiplex PCR. V and J calls and clone size follow that table, whereas D and trimming were derived from the DNA. The sample consists of approximately 97,000 clones, just under 85% of them appearing once.

Material: peripheral blood. This clonotype originated in a man in his forties with active or convalescent COVID-19. This chain links TRBV19 with TRBJ1-6; D is unclear. CDR3 nucleotides: TGTGCCACCTCCCCGGGTGTTCTCTCCTATAATTCACCCCTCCACTTT. Its protein is CATSPGVLSYNSPLHF. Using reference TRBV19 and TRBJ1-6 for the parts outside the CDR3, the full variable domain is DGGITQSPKYLFRKEGQNVTLSCEQNLNHDAMYWYRQDPGQGLRLIYYSQIVNDFQKGDIAEGYSVSREKKESFPLTVTSAQKNPTAFYLCATSPGVLSYNSPLHFGNGTRLTVT.